This T cell receptor beta chain was recovered during a study of persistence of HIV-infected CD4 T cells. Study-level background: A median of about 8 years of suppressive ART preceded sampling. Study-wide findings and caveats: Bulk TCR data could not be restricted to HIV-1-infected CMV-responding cells.

Cells were stimulated with overlapping HIV-1 Gag 15-mer peptides. Responding CD4+ T cells were sorted by upregulation of both CD40 ligand and CD69. Donors had undetectable plasma HIV-1 RNA, under 50 copies/mL, for 4+ years. The sample holds a few counts of this clone. What it recognizes is unknown. Sequencing used immunoSEQ version 4 in survey mode. The assay was immunoSEQ multiplex PCR, and TCRdb's table has in-frame clones only and misses some. The sample has about 32,000 clones; less than 75% are singletons. This clonotype originated in an adult man with HIV who was CMV-seropositive. This specimen was CD4+ T cells sorted from PBMCs after approximately 19-hour stimulation, taken from a patient who received antiretroviral therapy.

CDR3 in amino acids: CASSKGTVSYNEQFF. CDR3 nucleotides: TGTGCCAGCAGTAAAGGGACAGTTTCCTACAATGAGCAGTTCTTC. The chain employs TRBV28 and TRBJ2-1; 7 bases line up with TRBD1. J was trimmed by 1 base and V by 5 bases; bases with no gene match: 5. The CDR3 contains 15 residues. CDR1 is MDHEN and CDR2 is SYDVKM in the germline V gene.